This TCR beta chain was identified in a study of beta chain features in type 1 diabetes. Findings and caveats of the study: Within each of all four CD4+ subsets, Type 1 diabetes patients had TCRB CDR3s that were moderately but significantly shorter.

Every bit of the isolated RNA underwent reverse transcription, so sequencing read expressed TCRB transcripts. The protocol was immunoSEQ multiplex PCR, while the TCRdb copy is restricted to in-frame clones and leaves out a portion. The sample shows roughly 220,000 clones, 16% of them seen only once. Purity above 95% was achieved in all sorted populations. This clone appeared a few times. Its antigen remains unidentified. Source material: naive CD4+ T cells from blood. This TCR derives from a man aged 25 to 40 with type 1 diabetes.

This CDR3 reads CSERRPAGNEQFF. CDR3 DNA sequence: TGCAGCGAACGACGGCCGGCCGGGAATGAGCAGTTCTTC. This chain connects TRBV29-1 to TRBJ2-1; D not certain. There are 13 residues in the CDR3. CDR1 SQVTM and CDR2 ANQGSEA come from the germline V gene. The V gene lost 7 bases and the J gene lost 7 bases, with 17 bases spanning the gap.